This T cell receptor beta chain was found in a study of blood T cells in healthy people across ages. Study observations and caveats: Total diversity from one million sequenced T cells was likely underestimated. In long-lived donors, naive CD4+ cell counts and diversity exceeded those of aged donors.

With regard to this clonotype: Antigen: not known.

A second about 7 to 12 cycle PCR used barcoded and J-beta primers. Every individual sample yielded 3 million or more paired-end reads (each containing CDR3). Each CDR3 protein is one row after TCRdb ran MiXCR on the 5' RACE reads. The sample has 600,000 to 650,000 distinct CDR3 sequences; under 65% are singletons. The germline gives CDR1 DFQATT, CDR2 SNEGSKA (reference sequence). The CDR3 totals 15 residues. V lost 1 base to trimming and J lost 2 bases; unmatched junction nucleotides: 4. The receptor was isolated from a man in his 60s in good health. V and J are TRBV20-1 and TRBJ2-3, with TRBD1 matching over 9 bases. Sequenced input: blood. The CDR3, as DNA: TGCAGTGCTAGAGGGGGACAGGGTTTCACAGATACGCAGTATTTT. Protein: CSARGGQGFTDTQYF.